This T cell receptor beta chain is from a study of blood T cell repertoires in COVID-19. Study-wide background: Some COVID-19 samples were acute and others convalescent; all came from the United States, Italy and Spain. In each case, the material was cDNA or gDNA derived from T cells, B-cell-depleted T cells, or PBMCs.

The CDR3 runs 18 residues. Original analysis: The assay estimated nucleated cells by amplifying reference gene primers. The assay was immunoSEQ multiplex PCR, and TCRdb's table has in-frame clones only and misses some. Clonal size and the V and J genes are those of that table, whereas D and trimming came from the DNA. This table has roughly 260,000 clones, 82% appearing once. This clone was detected once. The J gene is TRBJ2-1, the V gene TRBV21-1; TRBD2, as called in the table, went unchecked against the DNA. TRBV21-1 is noted as a pseudogene. Sequencing used peripheral blood. The sequence derives from a woman in her late teens or twenties with acute or convalescent COVID-19. The CDR3 region has the DNA TGTGCCAGCAGCCGAGATACCGTAGCGGGAGTCTCTATGAATGAGCGGTTCTTC. As protein: CASSRDTVAGVSMNERFF.